The 13 T cell receptor beta chains presented below share a single source sample, sequenced in a study of response to subunit inactivated influenza vaccine. MiXCR, run by TCRdb on the RT-PCR reads, gives a single entry per CDR3 protein. The sample comprises roughly 190,000 distinct CDR3 sequences, about an eighth of which are singletons, and 25% to 35% rests with the top ten. This sample was shared with a second study, whose subject was T cells expressing NK-cell markers. This second study notes: Making the TCR beta cDNA relied on 5'RACE template switching with UMIs.

The sample here was CD8+ T cells sorted from PBMCs, taken 12 days after vaccination. The receptors here all came from a man aged 45 to 65 who received an inactivated influenza vaccine.

This clonotype was seen many times. CDR3: CASSPTSGPTDTQYF. For the CDR3, the DNA is TGCGCCAGCAGCCCTACTAGCGGCCCCACAGATACGCAGTATTTT. V is TRBV5-1 and J is TRBJ2-3; 8 bases fit TRBD2. The germline CDR1 and CDR2 sequences are SGHRS and YFSETQ. Unmatched junction bases numbered 6, after V lost 4 bases and J lost 2 bases. The CDR3 runs to 15 residues.

The V and J genes are TRBV7-2 and TRBJ2-7; 8 nucleotides line up with TRBD1. Per germline, CDR1 SGHTA and CDR2 FQGNSA. With V trimmed by 3 bases and J by 5 bases, 9 bases remained unmatched. The CDR3 covers 15 residues. The CDR3 DNA sequence: TGTGCCAGCAGCTTCCCGAGGGCAGGGGGCAACGAGCAGTACTTC. It is translated as CASSFPRAGGNEQYF.

CDR3 in amino acids: CSVVRDRTDTQYF. CDR3 DNA: TGCAGCGTCGTCCGGGACAGAACAGATACGCAGTATTTT. This chain connects TRBV29-1 to TRBJ2-3; 7 bases align to TRBD1. The CDR3 extends over 13 amino acids. V was clipped by 6 bases and J by 3 bases; unmatched bases: 6. The germline V gene has CDR1 SQVTM and CDR2 ANQGSEA.

This clonotype was detected only a few times. The V gene is TRBV7-9, the J gene TRBJ2-1; 7 bases map to TRBD2. CDR1 and CDR2 from the germline V gene are SEHNR and FQNEAQ (reference sequence). The CDR3 spans 15 residues. V trimming: 0 bases; J trimming: 6 bases; junction bases outside the gene matches: 5. The CDR3 region has the DNA TGTGCCAGCAGCTTAGCGGGAGGGCCTCTCAATGAGCAGTTCTTC. Amino acid sequence: CASSLAGGPLNEQFF.

There are many counts of this clonotype. The CDR3 DNA sequence: TGTGCCAGCAGTTACGGAGGGACCCAGTACTTC. This gives the protein CASSYGGTQYF. The chain joins TRBV6-2 or TRBV6-3 to TRBJ2-3, with D possibly TRBD2 on 5 matching bases. Near its end, the DNA agrees better with TRBJ2-5, so the J call may be wrong. There are 11 residues in the CDR3. Germline CDR1 MNHEY, CDR2 SVGEGT.

This clonotype was recorded at least ten times. This chain links TRBV11-2 with TRBJ2-3; unclear D gene. The length of the CDR3 is 17 residues. Germline assignment: CDR1 SGHAT and CDR2 FQNNGV. With 1 base removed from V and 6 bases from J, the gap between germline ends came to 20 bases. CDR3 protein: CASSLAGGFWADDTQYF. The CDR3 coding sequence is TGTGCCAGCAGCTTAGCAGGCGGTTTTTGGGCAGACGATACGCAGTATTTT.

At least ten counts were recorded for this clonotype. J is TRBJ2-1 and V is TRBV12-3 or TRBV12-4; D possibly uses TRBD1 or TRBD2 (5 bases each). Trimming stripped 6 bases from V and 5 bases from J, with 14 bases between. CDR3 size: 14 residues. CDR3 bases: TGTGCCAGCAGCCGCCCCGGGACCCACAATGAGCAGTTCTTC. Translating gives CASSRPGTHNEQFF.

V is TRBV6-5 and J is TRBJ2-1; D is perhaps TRBD2 (6 bases). Trimming left V 4 bases short and J 7 bases short, with 11 bases between. Germline values: CDR1 MNHEY, CDR2 SVGAGI. The CDR3 runs 13 residues. The CDR3 DNA reads TGTGCCAGCAGTTCGGGGGTGGATAATGAGCAGTTCTTC. Residues: CASSSGVDNEQFF.

Turning to this clonotype: The final CDR3 position lacks the conserved phenylalanine or tryptophan, pointing to a likely read error. The chain uses TRBV20-1 and TRBJ2-5; no reliable D call. Trimming stripped 5 bases from V and 4 bases from J, with 8 bases between. This CDR3 contains 11 residues. Germline loops: CDR1 DFQATT, CDR2 SNEGSKA (reference sequence). The CDR3 spells CSAYIGETQYY. In DNA form, the CDR3 reads TGCAGTGCTTACATTGGAGAGACCCAGTACTAC.

V is TRBV6-5 and J is TRBJ2-3; D is undetermined. Trimming pared 0 bases from V and 1 base from J, leaving 5 bases between. CDR1 and CDR2 (germline): MNHEY, SVGAGI. The length of the CDR3 is 14 residues. The CDR3 sequence: CASSYSGGTDTQYF. Written as DNA, the CDR3 is TGTGCCAGCAGTTACTCGGGTGGCACAGATACGCAGTATTTT.

This clonotype has a handful of counts. The chain recombines TRBV12-3 or TRBV12-4 with TRBJ1-2; D might be TRBD1 (5 bases). V lost 4 bases and J 0 bases, leaving 18 bases between the germline ends. CDR3 size: 17 residues. In nucleotides, the CDR3 is TGTGCCAGCAGTTCCCAACGCCCGGGACCTCCTAACTATGGCTACACCTTC. Its protein is CASSSQRPGPPNYGYTF.

V is TRBV18 and J is TRBJ1-6; D is possibly TRBD1 (6 bases). The CDR3 totals 16 residues. Germline assignment: CDR1 KGHSH and CDR2 LQKENI. V lost 3 bases and J lost 8, with 17 bases in between. The CDR3 DNA reads as TGTGCCAGCTCACCGCCCCCGGGACACCTGGATTCACCCCTCCACTTT. This gives the protein CASSPPPGHLDSPLHF.

The chain recombines TRBV25-1 with TRBJ2-7; D remains unclear. The V gene lost 1 base and the J gene lost 3 bases, with 4 bases spanning the gap. CDR1 is MGHDK and CDR2 is SYGVNS in the germline V gene. This CDR3 has 12 residues. CDR3 DNA sequence: TGTGCCAGCAGTGAATCGATCTACGAGCAGTACTTC. Protein sequence: CASSESIYEQYF.